This TCR beta chain was sequenced during a study of T cells after yellow fever vaccination. Findings and limits, study-wide: Post-booster repertoires again held most primary-vaccination clones (about 96% CD4, roughly 88% CD8).

Of note for this clonotype: Antigen unknown.

Using its own MiXCR run on the 5' RACE reads, TCRdb lists one record per CDR3 protein. The sample includes over 300,000 distinct CDR3 sequences, roughly 4% of them seen just once. The CDR3 is 15 amino acids. Per the germline V gene, CDR1 is KGHSH and CDR2 is LQKENI. The trim removed 4 bases at V and 4 bases at J, leaving 8 bases unmatched. This TCR was sampled from a man aged 18 to 29 who received the YFV17D yellow fever vaccine. V is TRBV18 and J is TRBJ2-3; 7 positions match TRBD1. The source material was PBMCs, sampled 5 days after the yellow fever booster vaccination. CDR3 residues: CASSQDRSVPDTQYF. The CDR3 nucleotides are TGTGCCAGCTCACAGGACAGGTCCGTTCCAGATACGCAGTATTTT.